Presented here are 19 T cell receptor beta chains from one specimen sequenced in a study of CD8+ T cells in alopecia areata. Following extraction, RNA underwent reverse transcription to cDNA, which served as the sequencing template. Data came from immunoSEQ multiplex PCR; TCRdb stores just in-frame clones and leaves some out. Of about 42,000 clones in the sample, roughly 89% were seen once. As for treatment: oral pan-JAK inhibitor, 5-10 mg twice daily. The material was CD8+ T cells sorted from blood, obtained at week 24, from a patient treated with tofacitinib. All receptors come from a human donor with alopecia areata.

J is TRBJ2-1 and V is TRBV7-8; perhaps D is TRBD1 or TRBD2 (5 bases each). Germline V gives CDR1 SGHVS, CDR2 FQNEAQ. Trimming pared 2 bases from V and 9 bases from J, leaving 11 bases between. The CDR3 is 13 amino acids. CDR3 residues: CASSLSGDGEQFF. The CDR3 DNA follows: TGTGCCAGCAGCTTATCCGGGGACGGTGAGCAGTTCTTC.

Here the CDR3 DNA reads TGTGCCAGCACCCGGGCGGGACCTGAGTATACGCAGTATTTT. Amino acids: CASTRAGPEYTQYF. The chain recombines TRBV27 with TRBJ2-3, with a tentative D call TRBD2 (6 bases). The CDR3 length is 14 residues. V lost 7 bases, J lost 7 bases, and 18 bases lay in between. CDR1 is MNHEY and CDR2 is SMNVEV in the germline V gene (reference sequence).

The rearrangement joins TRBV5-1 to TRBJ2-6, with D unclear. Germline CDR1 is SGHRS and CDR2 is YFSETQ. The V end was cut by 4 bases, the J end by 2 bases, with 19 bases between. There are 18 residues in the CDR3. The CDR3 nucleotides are TGCGCCAGCAGCCATGATATTGACCTTTTCGCTGGGGCCAACGTCCTGACTTTC. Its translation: CASSHDIDLFAGANVLTF.

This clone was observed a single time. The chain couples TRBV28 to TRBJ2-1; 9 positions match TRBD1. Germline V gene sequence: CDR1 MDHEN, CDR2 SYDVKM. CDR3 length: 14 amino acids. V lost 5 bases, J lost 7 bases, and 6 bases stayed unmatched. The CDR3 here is CASSPRQGVNEQFF. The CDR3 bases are TGTGCCAGCAGTCCCCGACAGGGGGTAAATGAGCAGTTCTTC.

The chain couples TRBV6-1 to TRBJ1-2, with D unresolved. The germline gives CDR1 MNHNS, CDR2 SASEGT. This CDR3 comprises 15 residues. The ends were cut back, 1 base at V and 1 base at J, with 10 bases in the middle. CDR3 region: CASSEGPGDNYGYTF. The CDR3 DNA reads TGTGCCAGCAGTGAAGGGCCTGGTGATAACTATGGCTACACCTTC.

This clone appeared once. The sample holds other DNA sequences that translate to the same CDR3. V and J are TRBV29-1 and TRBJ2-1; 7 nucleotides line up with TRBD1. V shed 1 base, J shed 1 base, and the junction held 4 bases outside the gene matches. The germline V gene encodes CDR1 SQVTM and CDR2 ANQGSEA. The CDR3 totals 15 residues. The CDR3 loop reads CSVEVWDSSYNEQFF. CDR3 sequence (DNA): TGCAGCGTTGAAGTCTGGGACAGTTCCTACAATGAGCAGTTCTTC.

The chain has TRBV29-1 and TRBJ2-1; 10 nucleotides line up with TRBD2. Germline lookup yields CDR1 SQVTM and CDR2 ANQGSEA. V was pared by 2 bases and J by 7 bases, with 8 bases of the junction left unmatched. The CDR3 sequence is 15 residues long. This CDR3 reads CSVEKTSGLLNEQFF. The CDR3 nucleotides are TGCAGCGTTGAAAAGACTAGCGGGTTGCTAAATGAGCAGTTCTTC.

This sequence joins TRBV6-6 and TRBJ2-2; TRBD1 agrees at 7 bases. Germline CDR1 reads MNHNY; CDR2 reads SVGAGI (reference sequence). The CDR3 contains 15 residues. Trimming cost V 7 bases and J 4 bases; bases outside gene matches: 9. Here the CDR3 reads CASTPQGQSTGELFF. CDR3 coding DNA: TGTGCCAGCACCCCACAGGGGCAGTCCACCGGGGAGCTGTTTTTT.

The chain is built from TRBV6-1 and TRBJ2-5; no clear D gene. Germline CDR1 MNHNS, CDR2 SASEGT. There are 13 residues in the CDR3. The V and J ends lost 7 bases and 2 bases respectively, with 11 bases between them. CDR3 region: CASKNGPQETQYF. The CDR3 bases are TGTGCCAGCAAGAACGGACCACAAGAGACCCAGTACTTC.

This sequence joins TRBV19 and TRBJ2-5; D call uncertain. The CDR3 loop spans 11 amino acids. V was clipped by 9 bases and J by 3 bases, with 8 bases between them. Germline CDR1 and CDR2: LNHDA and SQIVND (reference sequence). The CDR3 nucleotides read TGTGCCAGCCTGGGGAAAGAGACCCAGTACTTC. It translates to CASLGKETQYF.

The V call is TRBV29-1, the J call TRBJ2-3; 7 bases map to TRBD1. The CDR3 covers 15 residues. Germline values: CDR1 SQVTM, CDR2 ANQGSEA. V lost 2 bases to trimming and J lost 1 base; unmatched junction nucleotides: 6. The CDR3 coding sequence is TGCAGCGTTGAATCCAGGGGGTACCGCACAGATACGCAGTATTTT. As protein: CSVESRGYRTDTQYF.

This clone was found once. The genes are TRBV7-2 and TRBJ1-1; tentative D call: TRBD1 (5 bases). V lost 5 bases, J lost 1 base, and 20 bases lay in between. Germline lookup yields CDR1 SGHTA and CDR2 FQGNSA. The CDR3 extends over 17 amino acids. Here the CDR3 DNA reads TGTGCCAGCAGCCACCATCTCCTGGGAGGGACGAACACTGAAGCTTTCTTT. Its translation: CASSHHLLGGTNTEAFF.

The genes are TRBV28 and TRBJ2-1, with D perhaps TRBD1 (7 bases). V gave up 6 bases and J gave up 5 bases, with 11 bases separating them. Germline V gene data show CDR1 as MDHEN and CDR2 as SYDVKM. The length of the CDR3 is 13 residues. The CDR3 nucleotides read TGTGCCAGCAGGCAGGGGGGCCACAATGAGCAGTTCTTC. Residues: CASRQGGHNEQFF.

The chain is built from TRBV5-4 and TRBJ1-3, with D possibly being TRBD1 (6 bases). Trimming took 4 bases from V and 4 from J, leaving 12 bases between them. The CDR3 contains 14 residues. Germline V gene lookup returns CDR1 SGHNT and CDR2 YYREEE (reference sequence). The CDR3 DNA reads TGTGCCAGCAGCCCCGTGGGGGCAGGAAACACCATATATTTT. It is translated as CASSPVGAGNTIYF.

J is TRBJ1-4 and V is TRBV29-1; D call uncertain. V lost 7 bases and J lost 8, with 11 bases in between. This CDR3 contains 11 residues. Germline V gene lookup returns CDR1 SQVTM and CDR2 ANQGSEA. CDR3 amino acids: CSAAAGEKLFF. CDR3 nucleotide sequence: TGCAGCGCCGCAGCGGGGGAAAAACTGTTTTTT.

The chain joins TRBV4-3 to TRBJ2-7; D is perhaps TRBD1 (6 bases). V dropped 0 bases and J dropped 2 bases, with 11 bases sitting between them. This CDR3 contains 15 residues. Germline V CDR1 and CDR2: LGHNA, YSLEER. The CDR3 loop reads CASSQDLGAPYEQYF. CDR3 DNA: TGCGCCAGCAGCCAAGATCTGGGGGCCCCCTACGAGCAGTACTTC.

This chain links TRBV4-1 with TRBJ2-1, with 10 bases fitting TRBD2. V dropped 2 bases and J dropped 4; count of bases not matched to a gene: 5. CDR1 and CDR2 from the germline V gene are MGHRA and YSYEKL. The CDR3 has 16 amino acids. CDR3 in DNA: TGCGCCAGCAGCCAATCCGGGACTAGCGAATACAATGAGCAGTTCTTC. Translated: CASSQSGTSEYNEQFF.

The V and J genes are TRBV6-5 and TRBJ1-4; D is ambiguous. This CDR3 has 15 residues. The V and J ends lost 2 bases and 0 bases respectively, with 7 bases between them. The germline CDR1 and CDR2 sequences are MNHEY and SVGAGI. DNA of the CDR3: TGTGCCAGCAGTTACGGTGGTGCAACTAATGAAAAACTGTTTTTT. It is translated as CASSYGGATNEKLFF.

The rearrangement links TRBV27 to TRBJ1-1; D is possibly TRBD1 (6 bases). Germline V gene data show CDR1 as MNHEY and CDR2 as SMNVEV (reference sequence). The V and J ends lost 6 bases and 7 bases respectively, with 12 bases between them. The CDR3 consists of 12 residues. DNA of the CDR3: TGTGCCAGCAGACAGGGAACGAGTGAAGCTTTCTTT. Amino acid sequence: CASRQGTSEAFF.